This T cell receptor beta chain was recovered during a study of cytomegalovirus exposure and HLA in healthy donors. The germline V gene has CDR1 SQVTM and CDR2 ANQGSEA. Trimming took off 5 bases at V and 3 bases at J, with 10 bases between the two ends. The CDR3 loop spans 13 amino acids. The PCR employed 60 Vbeta primers together with 13 Jbeta primers. Some clones are missing from TCRdb's copy, which holds only in-frame ones; the method was immunoSEQ multiplex PCR. The table has roughly 240,000 clones, 70% to 90% seen once; the top ten hold about 0.22%. This TCR came from a girl aged 2-10 years in good health and CMV-seronegative. The sample was PBMCs. This chain connects TRBV29-1 to TRBJ1-4; possible D gene TRBD1, 6 bases. The CDR3 region has the DNA TGCAGCGTTCTCGGGGGGCCTAATGAAAAACTGTTTTTT. Protein product: CSVLGGPNEKLFF.